Shown below are 26 T cell receptor beta chains from a single sample sequenced in a study of shared clonotypes between healthy human individuals. Sequencing was performed with immunoSEQ multiplex PCR; in TCRdb, only in-frame clones are kept and a portion is missing. The top ten hold approximately 0.41% of the sample, which has under 2.5 million clones, about nine tenths seen once. Sequenced input: naive CD4+ T cells from PBMCs. Documented subset: CD45RA+ positively selected. The receptors were sampled from a man aged 18 to 29 in good health. Some clones in this sample may be carry-over from other donors' samples.

This chain connects TRBV5-6 to TRBJ2-3; D is undetermined. CDR3 size: 13 residues. Germline V CDR1 and CDR2: SGHDT, YYEEEE. V gave up 4 bases and J gave up 6 bases, with 12 bases separating them. The CDR3: CASSRNFGDTQYF. The CDR3 DNA is TGTGCCAGCAGCCGAAATTTTGGGGATACGCAGTATTTT. Using reference TRBV5-6 and TRBJ2-3 for the parts outside the CDR3, the full variable domain is DAGVTQSPTHLIKTRGQQVTLRCSPKSGHDTVSWYQQALGQGPQFIFQYYEEEERQRGNFPDRFSGHQFPNYSSELNVNALLLGDSALYLCASSRNFGDTQYFGPGTRLTVL.

V and J are TRBV5-1 and TRBJ1-2, with D uncertain. CDR3 length: 16 amino acids. Germline CDR1 is SGHRS and CDR2 is YFSETQ. The V end lost 2 bases, the J end lost 2 bases, and 16 bases lay between the germline ends. CDR3 nucleotide sequence: TGCGCCAGCAGCTTAATCAGCGGAAACTCAAACTATGGCTACACCTTC. Encoded protein: CASSLISGNSNYGYTF.

The rearrangement joins TRBV11-3 to TRBJ1-1; no firm D call. Trimming pared 3 bases from V and 3 bases from J, leaving 8 bases between. The V gene's germline CDR1 is SGHNT and CDR2 YENEEA. The CDR3 has 13 residues. Here the CDR3 DNA reads TGTGCCAGCAGCTTCGGACCGCACACTGAAGCTTTCTTT. It is translated as CASSFGPHTEAFF.

The CDR3 bases are TGCGCCAGCAGCCAAGAGGGAGCCGAGAATGAGCAGTTCTTC. It is translated as CASSQEGAENEQFF. The chain carries TRBV4-3 and TRBJ2-1, with a weak D call TRBD2 (5 bases). There are 14 residues in the CDR3. Trimming shortened V by 0 bases and J by 7 bases, and 10 bases separated the two germline ends. Germline values: CDR1 LGHNA, CDR2 YSLEER.

This clone was recorded only once. This chain uses TRBV2 with TRBJ1-5; TRBD1 agrees at 7 bases. Germline V gene data show CDR1 as SNHLY and CDR2 as FYNNEI. This CDR3 region has 18 residues. Unmatched junction bases numbered 14, after V lost 6 bases and J lost 0 bases. The CDR3 nucleotides are TGTGCCAGCAGACACAGGGGAGGTCCTATATTTAGCAATCAGCCCCAGCATTTT. Translation gives CASRHRGGPIFSNQPQHF.

The chain employs TRBV7-2 and TRBJ2-5, with D possibly matching TRBD2 (6 bases). V lost 3 bases and J 5 bases, leaving 22 bases between the germline ends. CDR1 is SGHTA, CDR2 FQGNSA, per germline. CDR3 length: 17 residues. The CDR3 reads CASSFPAGGGPWETQYF. CDR3 nucleotides: TGTGCCAGCAGCTTCCCCGCGGGCGGAGGGCCATGGGAGACCCAGTACTTC. Supplemented by reference TRBV7-2 and TRBJ2-5, the full variable domain reads GAGVSQSPSNKVTEKGKDVELRCDPISGHTALYWYRQSLGQGLEFLIYFQGNSAPDKSGLPSDRFSAERTGGSVSTLTIQRTQQEDSAVYLCASSFPAGGGPWETQYFGPGTRLLVL.

The chain combines TRBV6-5 with TRBJ2-7; 11 bases agree with TRBD2. The CDR3 is 15 residues long. CDR1 MNHEY and CDR2 SVGAGI come from the germline V gene. Trimming removed 6 bases from V and 9 bases from J; junction bases left unmatched: 13. CDR3 protein: CASSQFGTSGLAQYF. As DNA, the CDR3 is TGTGCCAGCAGCCAGTTCGGGACTAGCGGTTTAGCGCAGTACTTC.

This chain connects TRBV28 to TRBJ1-1; no clear D gene. The CDR3 consists of 13 residues. Germline CDR1 reads MDHEN; CDR2 reads SYDVKM. Trimming removed 7 bases at V and 3 bases at J, with 12 bases between. The CDR3 bases are TGTGCCAGCACCCCCCCTGTGGACACTGAAGCTTTCTTT. Residues: CASTPPVDTEAFF.

As regards this clone: The same CDR3 arises from other DNA sequences in this sample as well. The rearrangement joins TRBV14 to TRBJ1-1; no firm D call. Trimming took 4 bases from V and 0 from J, leaving 6 bases between them. Germline CDR1 SGHDN, CDR2 FVKESK. This CDR3 region has 13 residues. The CDR3 bases are TGTGCCAGCAGCCTCACGATGAACACTGAAGCTTTCTTT. Amino acid sequence: CASSLTMNTEAFF.

The chain links TRBV5-1 to TRBJ1-1; TRBD1 agrees at 10 bases. The J segment lost 3 bases and the V segment lost 6 bases, leaving 14 bases of the junction unmatched. This CDR3 is built from 17 residues. Germline CDR1 SGHRS, CDR2 YFSETQ. The CDR3 DNA is TGCGCCAGCAACCCATTGGGGGGGACAGGGGCCGACACTGAAGCTTTCTTT. It translates to CASNPLGGTGADTEAFF.

The chain links TRBV19 to TRBJ1-4; 7 bases fit TRBD1. The CDR3 runs 16 residues. Germline CDR1 reads LNHDA; CDR2 reads SQIVND (reference sequence). The ends lost 0 bases at V and 8 bases at J; junction bases unmatched: 9. This CDR3 reads CASSIEGGREREKLFF. The DNA of the CDR3 is TGTGCCAGTAGTATAGAAGGGGGCAGGGAGAGGGAAAAACTGTTTTTT.

The CDR3 loop is CASSQGFTDEQYF. Written as DNA, the CDR3 is TGTGCCAGCAGCCAAGGTTTTACGGACGAGCAGTACTTC. This sequence joins TRBV4-2 and TRBJ2-7; D is undetermined. The germline CDR1 and CDR2 sequences are LGHNA and YNFKEQ. CDR3 size: 13 residues. Trimming took 1 base from V and 5 from J, leaving 9 bases between them.

This clone was detected only once. This may come from a read error, since a much larger clone is one base off. Other DNA sequences from this sample encode an identical CDR3 as well. The chain joins TRBV28 to TRBJ1-1; perhaps TRBD1 as D (6 bases). This CDR3 comprises 14 residues. V lost 2 bases, J lost 3 bases, and 10 bases lay in between. In germline, CDR1 is MDHEN, CDR2 SYDVKM. CDR3 bases: TGTGCCAGCAGTTTAACGGGGGGCTACACTGAAGCTTTCTTT. Protein sequence: CASSLTGGYTEAFF. Using reference TRBV28 and TRBJ1-1 for the parts outside the CDR3, the full variable domain is DVKVTQSSRYLVKRTGEKVFLECVQDMDHENMFWYRQDPGLGLRLIYFSYDVKMKEKGDIPEGYSVSREKKERFSLILESASTNQTSMYLCASSLTGGYTEAFFGQGTRLTVV.

CDR3 sequence reads: CASRGPTDTQYF. Written as DNA, the CDR3 is TGTGCCAGCAGGGGACCCACAGATACGCAGTATTTT. This rearrangement joins TRBV5-4 to TRBJ2-3; D may correspond to TRBD1 or TRBD2 (5 bases each). Trimming took 5 bases from V and 2 from J, leaving 6 bases between them. The CDR3 has 12 residues. The germline CDR1 and CDR2 sequences are SGHNT and YYREEE (reference sequence).

This clone has only one observation. This chain joins TRBV14 and TRBJ2-7; 8 nucleotides agree with TRBD1. Germline CDR1 reads SGHDN; CDR2 reads FVKESK. The CDR3 covers 16 residues. J gave up 5 bases and V 1 base, and 10 bases lay outside the gene matches. CDR3 residues: CASSQVPHRTGNEQYF. CDR3 bases: TGTGCCAGCAGCCAAGTTCCCCATAGGACAGGGAACGAGCAGTACTTC.

To note about this clone: Other DNA sequences in this sample translate to the same CDR3. The genes are TRBV20-1 and TRBJ1-3; unclear D gene. Germline CDR1 reads DFQATT; CDR2 reads SNEGSKA (reference sequence). V gave up 3 bases and J gave up 4 bases, with 4 bases separating them. This CDR3 region has 11 residues. This CDR3 reads CSARGGNTIYF. In DNA, the CDR3 is TGCAGTGCTAGGGGCGGAAACACCATATATTTT.

This chain links TRBV2 with TRBJ2-1, with D tentatively TRBD2 (6 bases). Trimming cost V 6 bases and J 0 bases, with 12 bases left between them. The germline CDR1 and CDR2 sequences are SNHLY and FYNNEI. This CDR3 region has 15 residues. The CDR3 nucleotides are TGTGCCAGCAGGGCCGGAGGGAGCTCCTACAATGAGCAGTTCTTC. Translated, it gives CASRAGGSSYNEQFF.

The V gene is TRBV30, the J gene TRBJ2-1; 7 bases align to TRBD2. This CDR3 has 13 amino acids. V dropped 4 bases and J dropped 8; count of bases not matched to a gene: 8. Germline lookup yields CDR1 GTSNPN and CDR2 SVGIG (reference sequence). This CDR3 is CAWTGGRWDEQFF. Written as DNA, the CDR3 is TGTGCCTGGACGGGCGGGAGATGGGATGAGCAGTTCTTC.

V gene TRBV28 combines with J gene TRBJ2-3; perhaps TRBD2 as D (6 bases). V was trimmed by 3 bases and J by 5 bases, leaving 12 bases between them. Germline-derived CDR1 and CDR2 are MDHEN and SYDVKM. The length of the CDR3 is 14 residues. The CDR3 sequence: CASSLDGGEDTQYF. The CDR3 DNA is TGTGCCAGCAGTTTGGACGGCGGGGAAGATACGCAGTATTTT.

The V and J genes are TRBV19 and TRBJ2-4; D ambiguous. V was pared by 1 base and J by 0 bases, with 10 bases between. The germline V gene encodes CDR1 LNHDA and CDR2 SQIVND (reference sequence). This CDR3 is 16 amino acids long. Here the CDR3 DNA reads TGTGCCAGTAGTATAGTTGGAAGCCCAGCCAAAAACATTCAGTACTTC. Translating gives CASSIVGSPAKNIQYF.

This chain links TRBV5-1 with TRBJ2-1, with TRBD1 matching 10 bases. V shed 4 bases and J 3 bases; nucleotides not matched to a gene: 7. Germline V lookup: CDR1 SGHRS, CDR2 YFSETQ. The CDR3 is made up of 16 amino acids. This CDR3 reads CASSLRQGAVYNEQFF. The CDR3 region has the DNA TGCGCCAGCAGCCTCAGACAGGGGGCGGTCTACAATGAGCAGTTCTTC.

The chain couples TRBV27 to TRBJ2-1, with a weak D call TRBD2 (5 bases). V lost 4 bases and J lost 10, with 11 bases in between. The length of the CDR3 is 12 residues. The V gene's germline CDR1 is MNHEY and CDR2 SMNVEV (reference sequence). CDR3 loop: CASSSRAGEQFF. CDR3 in DNA: TGTGCCAGCAGTTCGCGGGCGGGCGAGCAGTTCTTC.

Of note for this clone: Other DNA sequences of this sample code for an identical CDR3. The chain recombines TRBV7-9 with TRBJ2-7; no firm D call. Between the trimmed V and J ends, which lost 5 bases and 4 bases, there was a span of 9 bases. This CDR3 is 12 amino acids long. CDR1 is SEHNR, CDR2 FQNEAQ, per germline (reference sequence). CDR3 protein: CASSLLGYEQYF. For the CDR3, the DNA is TGTGCCAGCAGCCTACTGGGTTACGAGCAGTACTTC. Combining the CDR3 with reference TRBV7-9 and TRBJ2-7 gives the whole variable domain DTGVSQNPRHKITKRGQNVTFRCDPISEHNRLYWYRQTLGQGPEFLTYFQNEAQLEKSRLLSDRFSAERPKGSFSTLEIQRTEQGDSAMYLCASSLLGYEQYFGPGTRLTVT.

The chain employs TRBV29-1 and TRBJ1-1, with 9 bases identical to TRBD1. In germline, CDR1 is SQVTM, CDR2 ANQGSEA. Trimming took 7 bases from V and 2 from J; bases not matched to a gene: 5. This CDR3 spans 13 amino acids. The CDR3 DNA follows: TGCAGCGCAGGGACAGGGCTCAACACTGAAGCTTTCTTT. Amino acids: CSAGTGLNTEAFF.

The chain couples TRBV7-3 to TRBJ2-3; a weak D match, TRBD2 (6 bases). The CDR3 has 13 residues. CDR1 is SGHTA, CDR2 FQGTGA, per germline. V lost 9 bases, J lost 2 bases, and 12 bases lay in between. The chain's CDR3 is CASGEDYTDTQYF. In DNA, the CDR3 is TGTGCCAGTGGAGAGGACTACACAGATACGCAGTATTTT.

This clone came up once. The V and J genes are TRBV28 and TRBJ2-5; 7 bases fit TRBD2. The V segment lost 1 base and the J segment 2 bases; nucleotides outside the gene matches: 4. CDR3 size: 15 residues. CDR1 is MDHEN and CDR2 is SYDVKM in the germline V gene. CDR3 loop: CASSLYGGGQETQYF. DNA for the CDR3: TGTGCCAGCAGTTTATATGGGGGGGGGCAAGAGACCCAGTACTTC.